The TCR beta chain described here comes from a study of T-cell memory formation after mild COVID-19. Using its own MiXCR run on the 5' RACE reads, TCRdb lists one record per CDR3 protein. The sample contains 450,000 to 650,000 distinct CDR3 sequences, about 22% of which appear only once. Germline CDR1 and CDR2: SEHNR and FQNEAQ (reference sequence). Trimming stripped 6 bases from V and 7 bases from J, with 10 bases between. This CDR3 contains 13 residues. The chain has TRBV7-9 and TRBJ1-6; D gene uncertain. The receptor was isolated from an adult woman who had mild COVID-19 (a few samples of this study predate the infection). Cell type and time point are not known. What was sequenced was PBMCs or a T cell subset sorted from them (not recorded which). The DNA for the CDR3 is TGTGCCAGCAGACCTAAGACGAATTCACCCCTCCACTTT. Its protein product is CASRPKTNSPLHF.